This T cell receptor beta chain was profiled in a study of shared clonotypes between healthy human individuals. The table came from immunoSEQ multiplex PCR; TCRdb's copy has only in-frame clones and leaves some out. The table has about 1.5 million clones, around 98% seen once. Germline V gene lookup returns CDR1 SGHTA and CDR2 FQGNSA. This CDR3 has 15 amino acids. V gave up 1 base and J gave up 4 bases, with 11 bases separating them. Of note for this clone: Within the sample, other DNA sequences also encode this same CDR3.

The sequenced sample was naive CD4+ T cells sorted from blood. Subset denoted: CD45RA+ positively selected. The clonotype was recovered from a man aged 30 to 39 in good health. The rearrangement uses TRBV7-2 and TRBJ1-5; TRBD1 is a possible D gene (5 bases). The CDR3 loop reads CASSLGLGGNQPQHF. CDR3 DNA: TGTGCCAGCAGCTTAGGTCTTGGGGGGAATCAGCCCCAGCATTTT. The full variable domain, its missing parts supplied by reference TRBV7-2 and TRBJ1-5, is GAGVSQSPSNKVTEKGKDVELRCDPISGHTALYWYRQSLGQGLEFLIYFQGNSAPDKSGLPSDRFSAERTGGSVSTLTIQRTQQEDSAVYLCASSLGLGGNQPQHFGDGTRLSIL.